This is a list of T cell receptor beta chains from one sample in a study of blood T cell repertoires in COVID-19. Libraries were prepared by immunoSEQ multiplex PCR; TCRdb keeps only in-frame clonotypes and omits some of them. Of around 92,000 clones listed, roughly 89% are singletons. The sample comprised peripheral blood. These receptors originate from a woman of 80 years or more with active COVID-19. The CDR3 runs from the conserved cysteine through the conserved F or W. A D gene is named only where the DNA matches it firmly. Clone size appears in some rows only: once, few, many, or a class for an expanded clone.

clone_size j_call v_call d_call cdr3_nt cdr3_aa
- TRBJ2-1 TRBV7-3 - TGTGCCAGCAGCTCCGCCGGGTTACCCGGCCATGAGCAGTTCTTC CASSSAGLPGHEQFF
- TRBJ2-3 TRBV25-1 TRBD2 TGTGCCAGCAGTGAATGGGAGGGGCGCGGAGATACGCAGTATTTT CASSEWEGRGDTQYF
- TRBJ2-1 TRBV5-1 TRBD1 TGCGCCAGCAGCTGGAAGACAGGGTTAATCGGAAGCTCCTACAATGAGCAGTTCTTC CASSWKTGLIGSSYNEQFF
- TRBJ2-5 TRBV4-3 TRBD1 TGCGCCAGCCTTAGCGGACAGGGGGCAGGGGAGACCCAGTACTTC CASLSGQGAGETQYF
few TRBJ2-3 TRBV7-2 TRBD1 TGTGCCAGCAGCTCGACAGGGGTTAGGGATACGCAGTATTTT CASSSTGVRDTQYF
- TRBJ2-3 TRBV18 - TGTGCCAGCTCACCCCTCCGGAGCGAAAGCACAGATACGCAGTATTTT CASSPLRSESTDTQYF
- TRBJ2-6 TRBV9 TRBD1 TGTGCCAGCAGCGGGACAGGGGCATCTGGGGCCAACGTCCTGACTTTC CASSGTGASGANVLTF
- TRBJ2-7 TRBV5-4 TRBD2 TGTGCCAGCAGCTTGGGTACTAGCGGGATACAATACGAGCAGTACTTC CASSLGTSGIQYEQYF
- TRBJ2-7 TRBV11-1 TRBD2 TGTGCCAGCAGCCTAGGACTAGCAGCCTACGAGCAGTACTTC CASSLGLAAYEQYF
- TRBJ2-7 TRBV27 TRBD2 TGTGCCAGCAGCCCTCCCCTAGGACTAGCGGGGGGGGCCTACGAGCAGTACTTC CASSPPLGLAGGAYEQYF
- TRBJ2-2 TRBV5-1 TRBD2 TGCGCCAGCAGCCACCCGCCTACTAGCGGGAGTATTCCGGGTGGGGAGCTGTTTTTT CASSHPPTSGSIPGGELFF
- TRBJ1-6 TRBV5-6 - TGTGCCAGCAGGGAGAGCTCCTATAATTCACCCCTCCACTTT CASRESSYNSPLHF
- TRBJ1-6 TRBV7-8 TRBD1 TGTGCCAGCAGCTTAGCTACAGGGGGCAGTAATTCACCCCTCCACTTT CASSLATGGSNSPLHF
- TRBJ2-3 TRBV6-2/TRBV6-3 - TGTGCCAGCAGTTACTCGTCCACTAGTGCAGATACGCAGTATTTT CASSYSSTSADTQYF
- TRBJ2-1 TRBV4-2 - TGTGCCAGCAGCCAAGTTCTCCCAAGCGAAGGCTACAATGAGCAGTTCTTC CASSQVLPSEGYNEQFF
- TRBJ1-1 TRBV14 - TGTGCCAGCAGCCAAGGTCTGTACACTGAAGCTTTCTTT CASSQGLYTEAFF
once TRBJ2-1 TRBV3-1/TRBV3-2 - TGTGCCAGCAGCCTTGGGGCCGATGGTGAGCAGTTCTTC CASSLGADGEQFF
- TRBJ2-7 TRBV11-2 TRBD1 TGTGCCAGCAGCCCTGGGGGACAGGGTGGTAGCGGAGCCTACGAGCAGTACTTC CASSPGGQGGSGAYEQYF
- TRBJ2-3 TRBV18 TRBD2 TGTGCCAGCTCGTCTCTTATAGCGGGAGGGCCCGCCACAGATACGCAGTATTTT CASSSLIAGGPATDTQYF
- TRBJ2-4 TRBV30 TRBD2 TGTGCCTGGACGTTAGCGGGAGTGACCAAAAACATTCAGTACTTC CAWTLAGVTKNIQYF
- TRBJ2-7 TRBV7-9 - TGTGCCAGCAGCCCAGCGGCCAGGGAGCAGTACTTC CASSPAAREQYF
few TRBJ1-2 TRBV7-8 - TGTGCCAGCAGCCCTGGGGGCAGCCTATATGGCTACACCTTC CASSPGGSLYGYTF
- TRBJ2-1 TRBV29-1 - TGCAGCGTTGGGTGGGGCAGGTGGGATGAGCAGTTCTTC CSVGWGRWDEQFF
- TRBJ1-2 TRBV28 TRBD1 TGTGCCAGCAGAACAGGGGGCAACTATGGCTACACCTTC CASRTGGNYGYTF
- TRBJ2-7 TRBV6-5 TRBD1 TGTGCCAGCAGTACTGCCGGGACAGAAAACTACGAGCAGTACTTC CASSTAGTENYEQYF
- TRBJ2-1 TRBV19 TRBD2 TGTGCCAGTAGTATTGGTAGCGGGATCAATCTTGAGCAGTTCTTC CASSIGSGINLEQFF
once TRBJ2-2 TRBV7-9 TRBD2 TGTGCCAGCAGCTTCTCCGGGACTAGGGCCGGGGAGCTGTTTTTT CASSFSGTRAGELFF
- TRBJ2-7 TRBV18 TRBD2 TGTGCCAGCTCACCACAACGGGAGGGCCATGAGCAGTACTTC CASSPQREGHEQYF
- TRBJ2-7 TRBV12-3/TRBV12-4 - TGTGCCAGCAGTTTAGGAAGCTGGTACGAGCAGTACTTC CASSLGSWYEQYF
- TRBJ1-2 TRBV6-5 TRBD1 TGTGCCAGCAGACGACAGGGCCTGCACGACTATGGCTACACCTTC CASRRQGLHDYGYTF
- TRBJ1-2 TRBV4-1 TRBD1 TGCGCCAGCAGCCAGGTGGGGGGGACAGGTATCTATGGCTACACCTTC CASSQVGGTGIYGYTF
- TRBJ1-2 TRBV18 - TGTGCCAGCTCACCTACGGGAGCCTATGGCTACACCTTC CASSPTGAYGYTF
once TRBJ1-5 TRBV2 TRBD1 TGTGCCAGCAGTAGACAGGGAAACAATCAGCCCCAGCATTTT CASSRQGNNQPQHF
- TRBJ2-7 TRBV11-2 TRBD2 TGTGCCAGCAGCTTTGGGGGCGGGAGGGTGGAAGAGCAGTACTTC CASSFGGGRVEEQYF
- TRBJ2-1 TRBV6-2/TRBV6-3 - TGTGCCAGCAGTGAGTCAACTCCTCAGGGTGAGCAGTTCTTC CASSESTPQGEQFF
- TRBJ2-7 TRBV4-3 TRBD1 TGCGCCAGCAGCCAAGTGGCGACAGGGGTGGGCGAGCAGTACTTC CASSQVATGVGEQYF
- TRBJ2-3 TRBV28 - TGTGCCAGCAACCTAAGGACAGCCCAAAGCACAGATACGCAGTATTTT CASNLRTAQSTDTQYF
- TRBJ1-1 TRBV10-3 - TGTGCCATCAGGAGTCAGGGGAACACTGAAGCTTTCTTT CAIRSQGNTEAFF
- TRBJ2-7 TRBV18 TRBD1 TGTGCCAGCTCACCACCCGGGACAGGCGCCTACGAGCAGTACTTC CASSPPGTGAYEQYF
once TRBJ2-5 TRBV4-3 - TGCGCCAGCAGCCTTAGCCGGGGAGAGACCCAGTACTTC CASSLSRGETQYF
- TRBJ1-2 TRBV28 - TGTGCCAGCAGTTTAAGGGGGGGCGCAAACTATGGCTACACCTTC CASSLRGGANYGYTF
- TRBJ2-3 TRBV5-4 TRBD2 TGTGCCAGCAGCTTGGCTAGCGGGAGGAAGGATACGCAGTATTTT CASSLASGRKDTQYF
- TRBJ2-1 TRBV7-2 TRBD2 TGTGCCAGCAGTCTTCTGGGGCTAGCGGGAGAAGATGAGCAGTTCTTC CASSLLGLAGEDEQFF
- TRBJ2-7 TRBV28 - TGTGCCAGCAGTAAATACGGGGTACCCTACGAGCAGTACTTC CASSKYGVPYEQYF
few TRBJ2-7 TRBV5-5 TRBD2 TGTGCCAGCTGCCAGGGACTAGCTTACTACGAGCAGTACTTC CASCQGLAYYEQYF
- TRBJ2-1 TRBV19 TRBD2 TGTGCCAGTAGTATAATCCCCCCAAGCGGGAGGGCCTACAATGAGCAGTTCTTC CASSIIPPSGRAYNEQFF
- TRBJ2-3 TRBV28 - TGTGCCAGCAGCCGCCCCGCGGGTTGGAATACGCAGTATTTT CASSRPAGWNTQYF
few TRBJ1-2 TRBV6-4 TRBD1 TGTGCCAGCAGCAGGTCGGGACAGGGGGGCTATGGCTACACCTTC CASSRSGQGGYGYTF
- TRBJ2-2 TRBV4-3 TRBD2 TGCGCCAGCAGCCAAGATCGTCAAAGAGCTAGCGGGAGGGCCCGAACCGGGGAGCTGTTTTTT CASSQDRQRASGRARTGELFF
- TRBJ1-2 TRBV27 TRBD1 TGTGCCAGCAGTTTTGGGCAGGGGGCTAGTAGTGGCTACACCTTC CASSFGQGASSGYTF
- TRBJ1-5 TRBV2 TRBD1 TGTGCCAGCAGTGAAGATACAGGGGGCAATCAGCCCCAGCATTTT CASSEDTGGNQPQHF
- TRBJ2-7 TRBV19 - TGTGCCAGTAGTAGTTATCCCTACGAGCAGTACTTC CASSSYPYEQYF
- TRBJ2-3 TRBV7-3 TRBD2 TGTGCCAGCAGCTTAAACCCCGCGGGAGTAGATACGCAGTATTTT CASSLNPAGVDTQYF
- TRBJ2-1 TRBV15 TRBD2 TGTGCCACCAGTGGGACTAGGGGCTACAATGAGCAGTTCTTC CATSGTRGYNEQFF
- TRBJ2-2 TRBV7-2 TRBD1 TGTGCCAGCAGCTTTAACCGGGACAGGGCCACCGGGGAGCTGTTTTTT CASSFNRDRATGELFF
- TRBJ2-7 TRBV28 TRBD2 TGTGCCAGCAGTTTATACTCTAGCGGGAGATCCTACGAGCAGTACTTC CASSLYSSGRSYEQYF